This TCR beta chain was identified in a study of T-cell memory formation after mild COVID-19 (dated by TCRdb to the early 2020s). For the wider study: Most TCR sequence clusters were specific to one of the two donors. In a couple of donors, T-cell clones that expanded and contracted after mild COVID-19 were tracked by sequencing TCRalpha and TCRbeta repertoires over time. Two young, previously healthy adult volunteers made up the cohort, one male and one female.

General conclusions and limits of the study: Only two mild cases were covered in the study, and larger cohorts including severe cases with pre-infection samples were considered necessary. Contracting CD4+ clones were located mainly in the CM and EM memory subsets, whereas CD8+ clones were found to be enriched in EMRA. Some responding clones were detected in pre-infection memory, which suggested that pre-existing cross-reactive memory T cells had joined the SARS-CoV-2 response. Clones that contracted from day 15 to 85 showed balanced CD4/CD8 phenotypes, whereas a second wave of clones that expanded from day 15 to 37 leaned towards CD4+. SARS-CoV-2 specificity was not confirmed for the second-wave clones peaking on day 37.

Sequencer: Illumina NovaSeq 6000. Using 5'RACE with constant-segment primers, TCRalpha and TCRbeta cDNA libraries were constructed, with sample barcodes and unique molecular identifiers added in the process. Trizol reagent was used to extract RNA from every sample. Library amplification was performed in two PCR steps, and a second sample barcode and Illumina TruSeq adapters were introduced in the second step. Sequencing of libraries was performed on an Illumina NovaSeq with 2 x 150 bp paired-end reads. The paper's processing steps were these. With migec v1.2.7, reads were demultiplexed and then collapsed into UMI-guided consensus sequences. Using mixcr v2.1.11, the UMI consensuses were aligned to TRA and TRB V and J templates and assembled into clonotypes. A clonotype was counted as expanded or contracted only if both edgeR and NoisET called the change significant, with noise models trained on biological replicates. edgeR calls used a false discovery rate-adjusted p below 0.01 and a log2 fold-change threshold of 1. As an exploratory analysis of dynamics, max-normalized trajectories of the 1000 most abundant clonotypes were examined with PCA combined with hierarchical clustering. The CD4 or CD8 phenotype of responding clones was assigned using the separately sequenced CD4+ and CD8+ repertoires. TCRdb reprocessed the public reads (quality trimming at Q25 with fastp, clone calling with MiXCR) and kept in-frame beta chains. Identical CDR3 protein sequences are pooled into one entry, listed with their most common genes and DNA. The V and J calls and clone size are TCRdb's, not the authors'. This sample holds around 220,000 distinct CDR3 sequences; about 17% were observed only once. The ten largest clones capture approximately 3.5% of the sample.

PBMCs were isolated by Ficoll-Paque density gradient centrifugation. Details on this clonotype: Its binding antigen is unknown. Base qualities are not recorded, but no much larger clone differs from it by a single base.

Based on the germline V gene, the CDR1 and CDR2 sequences are LGHNA and YSLEER. From the cysteine through the phenylalanine, the CDR3 covers 14 amino acids. The kept DNA is CDR3 alone, 42 bases in frame from the first base. Here V drops 3 bases and J drops 9 bases, and the junction holds 5 bases not matched to any gene. This chain joins TRBV4-3 to TRBJ2-4; TRBD1 fits 10 bases in the junction. The specimen was PBMCs or a T cell subset sorted from them (not recorded which). The TCR sequence derives from a man between 18 and 35 years old who had mild COVID-19 (a few samples of this study predate the infection). The sample titles of this study are shuffled in the database, so cell type and time point are left out; the donor was told from shared clones. The CDR3 reads CASSHDRGLGIQYF. In nucleotides, the sequence is TGCGCCAGCAGCCATGACAGGGGGCTAGGCATTCAGTACTTC.